These T cell receptor beta chains were read from a single sample in a study of T cells in Graves' hyperthyroidism and ophthalmopathy. TCRdb ran MiXCR on the multiplex PCR reads and lists one entry per CDR3 protein. The sample contains fewer than 550,000 distinct CDR3 sequences, roughly 24% of which appear only once. What was sequenced was blood. The source is a woman under 40 with Graves' ophthalmopathy. Both conserved end residues are part of each CDR3. The order of the fields is V gene, CDR3 protein.

v_call: TRBV11-2
cdr3_aa: CASSLVNQAGNTIYF

v_call: TRBV4-3
cdr3_aa: CASSQEEGALGTGELFF

v_call: TRBV7-2
cdr3_aa: CASSLGDGGLYEQYF

v_call: TRBV7-9
cdr3_aa: CASSLPGLAGLEQYF

v_call: TRBV28
cdr3_aa: CASRLAGRAISEQYF

v_call: TRBV6-1
cdr3_aa: CASSRTDPNTGELFF

v_call: TRBV29-1
cdr3_aa: CSVVQGVYGYTF

v_call: TRBV6-1
cdr3_aa: CASRLQNNYGYTF

v_call: TRBV7-3
cdr3_aa: CASSSGGGDTQYF

v_call: TRBV6-1
cdr3_aa: CATSGESYEQYF

v_call: TRBV5-4
cdr3_aa: CASRDLGPSGRYGQYF

v_call: TRBV2
cdr3_aa: CASSELGAESNQPQHF

v_call: TRBV4-2
cdr3_aa: CASSQVVTSNTGELFF

v_call: TRBV13
cdr3_aa: CASSSQGMRHEQYF

v_call: TRBV27
cdr3_aa: CASRQGQNQPQHF

v_call: TRBV29-1
cdr3_aa: CSVTELLAKNIKYF

v_call: TRBV7-2
cdr3_aa: CASSFLHSGDQPQHF

v_call: TRBV11-2
cdr3_aa: CASSLDRVVTGELFF

v_call: TRBV6-1
cdr3_aa: CASRRGRGTGELFF

v_call: TRBV12-3/TRBV12-4
cdr3_aa: CASSLERGYEQYF

v_call: TRBV6-1
cdr3_aa: CASSEAVEAFF

v_call: TRBV6-2/TRBV6-3
cdr3_aa: CASSYPLGVNYEQYF

v_call: TRBV11-3
cdr3_aa: CASSLQGEGYEQYF

v_call: TRBV3-1
cdr3_aa: CASDDRGNNSPLHF

v_call: TRBV15
cdr3_aa: CATSLDVPYEQYF

v_call: TRBV19
cdr3_aa: CASSTFPGNQPQHF

v_call: TRBV7-2
cdr3_aa: CASSLGAAVQETQYF

v_call: TRBV6-1
cdr3_aa: CASTERGGAFYEQYF

v_call: TRBV6-1
cdr3_aa: CASARTPGQKSNQPQHF

v_call: TRBV29-1
cdr3_aa: CSVPNRGDGNQPQHF

v_call: TRBV5-1
cdr3_aa: CASSLDDPGAGGYTF

v_call: TRBV6-7
cdr3_aa: CASSYSGTEDQPQHF

v_call: TRBV12-3/TRBV12-4
cdr3_aa: CASSSPTEYEQYF

v_call: TRBV5-1
cdr3_aa: CASSLETQDTQYF

v_call: TRBV6-1
cdr3_aa: CASNRGLENTEAFF

v_call: TRBV11-2
cdr3_aa: CASSKGGTGANVLTF

v_call: TRBV7-9
cdr3_aa: CASSLPGQGSPEAFF

v_call: TRBV9
cdr3_aa: CASSVRERSYGYTF

v_call: TRBV3-1
cdr3_aa: CASSQDLEHYEQYF

v_call: TRBV2
cdr3_aa: CASSLSSGNTIYF

v_call: TRBV2
cdr3_aa: CASGGGGPNTEAFF

v_call: TRBV7-9
cdr3_aa: CASSLDGGVKTQYF

v_call: TRBV12-3/TRBV12-4
cdr3_aa: CASSLAHGGKPTYEQYF

v_call: TRBV6-4
cdr3_aa: CASIPGGDEQYF

v_call: TRBV7-9
cdr3_aa: CASSRQERTEAFF

v_call: TRBV10-3
cdr3_aa: CAIGGLDQETQYF

v_call: TRBV7-8
cdr3_aa: CATIRRTGVQETQYF

v_call: TRBV6-5
cdr3_aa: CASSYPRQGGEQYF

v_call: TRBV19
cdr3_aa: CATPDMNTGELFF